The 5 T cell receptor beta chains below all came from one sample that was sequenced in a study of shared clonotypes between healthy human individuals (dated by TCRdb to the early 2020s). Library preparation used the immunoSEQ multiplex PCR assay. TCRdb obtained this table from immuneACCESS and retained in-frame rearrangements with V and J assigned. These tables miss some clones; where compared with another copy, unresolved V genes account for less than half of the shortfall, and the remainder is unexplained. The sample records around 600,000 clones, less than 98% of which are singletons. Roughly 0.055% of the sample lies in the top ten. Sequences were obtained from naive CD4+ T cells sorted from blood. The intended sense of this specimen's cell subset or site label: CD45RA+ positively selected. These receptors were taken from a woman aged 30 to 39 in good health.

The V and J genes are TRBV19 and TRBJ2-7, with 7 positions matching TRBD2. The V segment lost 6 bases and the J segment 4 bases; nucleotides outside the gene matches: 9. From germline, CDR1 is LNHDA and CDR2 SQIVND (reference sequence). CDR3 length: 14 residues. The CDR3 is CASSRGDYPYEQYF. The CDR3 DNA is TGTGCCAGTAGCCGAGGGGACTACCCTTACGAGCAGTACTTC.

Remarks on this clone: This sample also contains other DNA sequences that code for the same CDR3. The rearrangement links TRBV18 to TRBJ2-7; 11 bases agree with TRBD1. CDR1 and CDR2 from the germline V gene are KGHSH and LQKENI. The V gene end was trimmed by 5 bases and the J gene end by 5 bases; junction bases not matched to a gene: 2. The CDR3 runs 13 residues. The CDR3 sequence: CASSRDRGDEQYF. The DNA of the CDR3 is TGTGCCAGCTCAAGGGACAGGGGGGACGAGCAGTACTTC.

The rearrangement joins TRBV2 to TRBJ2-7; D unresolved. The ends were cut back, 5 bases at V and 3 bases at J, with 11 bases in the middle. The CDR3 sequence is 13 residues long. CDR1 SNHLY and CDR2 FYNNEI come from the germline V gene. In DNA, the CDR3 is TGTGCCAGCAGTCTCCGGGCTAACTACGAGCAGTACTTC. Residues: CASSLRANYEQYF. Full variable domain (rest looked up from reference TRBV2 and TRBJ2-7): EPEVTQTPSHQVTQMGQEVILRCVPISNHLYFYWYRQILGQKVEFLVSFYNNEISEKSEIFDDQFSVERPDGSNFTLKIRSTKLEDSAMYFCASSLRANYEQYFGPGTRLTVT.

The chain recombines TRBV2 with TRBJ1-5, with D unclear. Germline CDR1 is SNHLY and CDR2 is FYNNEI. The CDR3 extends over 15 amino acids. V dropped 3 bases and J dropped 3 bases, with 12 bases sitting between them. The CDR3 loop is CASSDRTQSNQPQHF. The CDR3, as DNA: TGTGCCAGCAGTGATAGGACGCAGTCCAATCAGCCCCAGCATTTT.

The chain combines TRBV4-1 with TRBJ1-4; D is undetermined. V was clipped by 2 bases and J by 8 bases, with 9 bases between them. CDR1 and CDR2 from the germline V gene are MGHRA and YSYEKL. The CDR3 contains 13 residues. CDR3 protein: CASSQLRKEKLFF. In nucleotides, the CDR3 is TGCGCCAGCAGCCAACTACGGAAAGAAAAACTGTTTTTT.